These 13 T cell receptor beta chains came from one sample sequenced in a study of OX40 agonist ivuxolimab in advanced cancers. TCRdb's copy holds only in-frame clones and misses some; the assay was immunoSEQ multiplex PCR. The table records more than 20,000 clones, 88% of them present only once. Material: CD4+ or CD8+ T cells sorted from blood, obtained in a trial of the OX40 agonist ivuxolimab. These receptors all stem from an adult with an advanced solid tumor such as melanoma, head and neck, liver or kidney cancer.

V is TRBV5-6 and J is TRBJ1-2; 9 bases match TRBD1. The CDR3 loop spans 14 amino acids. Trimming took 4 bases from V and 4 from J; bases not matched to a gene: 5. Germline V gene sequence: CDR1 SGHDT, CDR2 YYEEEE. CDR3 in DNA: TGTGCCAGCAGCGGGGGGACAGGGCTCTATGGCTACACCTTC. Amino acids: CASSGGTGLYGYTF.

This clone is a singleton in its sample. The chain carries TRBV2 and TRBJ1-2; 9 bases align to TRBD1. CDR1 and CDR2 from the germline V gene are SNHLY and FYNNEI. CDR3 size: 16 residues. J gave up 4 bases and V 8 bases, and 14 bases lay outside the gene matches. CDR3 nucleotide sequence: TGTGCCAGCGGCCGGGGAACGACAGGGGGTGTCTATGGCTACACCTTC. The encoded protein is CASGRGTTGGVYGYTF. Looking up the rest from reference TRBV2 and TRBJ1-2 gives the full variable domain: EPEVTQTPSHQVTQMGQEVILRCVPISNHLYFYWYRQILGQKVEFLVSFYNNEISEKSEIFDDQFSVERPDGSNFTLKIRSTKLEDSAMYFCASGRGTTGGVYGYTFGSGTRLTVV.

This sequence joins TRBV15 and TRBJ2-1, with no clear D. V dropped 1 base and J dropped 0 bases, with 7 bases sitting between them. Germline loops: CDR1 LNHNV, CDR2 YYDKDF (reference sequence). CDR3 length: 15 amino acids. The CDR3 sequence: CATSRVASSYNEQFF. For the CDR3, the DNA is TGTGCCACCAGCAGAGTCGCGAGCTCCTACAATGAGCAGTTCTTC.

This rearrangement joins TRBV5-1 to TRBJ2-7, with D perhaps given as TRBD1 or TRBD2 (5 bases each). Germline assignment: CDR1 SGHRS and CDR2 YFSETQ. V lost 0 bases, J lost 6 bases, and 19 bases lay in between. The CDR3 extends over 16 amino acids. The CDR3 loop is CASSLEVGEPSPEQYF. The CDR3 coding sequence is TGCGCCAGCAGCTTGGAAGTGGGGGAGCCTTCTCCCGAGCAGTACTTC.

The gene calls are TRBV5-6 and TRBJ1-1; 8 bases agree with TRBD1. With 4 bases clipped from V and 5 bases from J, the junction kept 10 bases outside the gene matches. The CDR3 runs to 15 residues. Germline V gene lookup returns CDR1 SGHDT and CDR2 YYEEEE. CDR3 sequence (DNA): TGTGCCAGCAGCCCCCTCAGGGGGCTTGGTACTGAAGCTTTCTTT. The encoded protein is CASSPLRGLGTEAFF.

The rearrangement links TRBV9 to TRBJ1-3, with D possibly TRBD1 on 5 matching bases. The ends were cut back, 4 bases at V and 0 bases at J, with 14 bases in the middle. Germline values: CDR1 SGDLS, CDR2 YYNGEE. The CDR3 contains 16 residues. The CDR3 nucleotides are TGTGCCAGCAGCCCAGGAGACAGTAACTCTGGAAACACCATATATTTT. Its translation: CASSPGDSNSGNTIYF.

The chain has TRBV6-1 and TRBJ2-7; D uncertain. CDR3 length equals 14 residues. Germline V gene data show CDR1 as MNHNS and CDR2 as SASEGT. V was pared by 4 bases and J by 0 bases, with 10 bases between. CDR3 nucleotide sequence: TGTGCCAGCAGTGTGTATGGCGACTCCTACGAGCAGTACTTC. It codes for CASSVYGDSYEQYF.

The chain uses TRBV25-1 and TRBJ1-1; 8 positions match TRBD1. Germline V gene sequence: CDR1 MGHDK, CDR2 SYGVNS. The V gene end was trimmed by 5 bases and the J gene end by 7 bases; junction bases not matched to a gene: 3. CDR3 length: 12 residues. The CDR3 bases are TGTGCCAGCAGTCCCGGACAGGGTGAAGCTTTCTTT. Its protein product is CASSPGQGEAFF.

The chain joins TRBV13 to TRBJ2-4, with 9 positions matching TRBD2. After removal of 6 bases from V and 5 bases from J, the junction contained 5 bases not matched to a gene. The CDR3 has 14 residues. Germline CDR1 reads PRHDT; CDR2 reads FYEKMQ (reference sequence). The chain's CDR3 is CASSSRGGQNIQYF. The CDR3, as DNA: TGTGCCAGCAGTTCGCGGGGGGGACAAAACATTCAGTACTTC.

The chain is built from TRBV9 and TRBJ1-1; TRBD1 is a possible D gene (6 bases). This CDR3 spans 14 amino acids. Germline V lookup: CDR1 SGDLS, CDR2 YYNGEE. Between the trimmed V and J ends, which lost 4 bases and 3 bases, there was a span of 13 bases. The CDR3: CASSTRQDHTEAFF. In nucleotides, the CDR3 is TGTGCCAGCAGCACCCGACAGGACCACACTGAAGCTTTCTTT. The full variable domain, rest sourced from reference TRBV9 and TRBJ1-1, is DSGVTQTPKHLITATGQRVTLRCSPRSGDLSVYWYQQSLDQGLQFLIQYYNGEERAKGNILERFSAQQFPDLHSELNLSSLELGDSALYFCASSTRQDHTEAFFGQGTRLTVV.

This clone has just a few counts. The CDR3 coding sequence is TGCGCCAGCAGCCAAGAAAAGAGGGAATATTTATATGGCTACACCTTC. It codes for CASSQEKREYLYGYTF. The genes are TRBV4-1 and TRBJ1-2; the D is unclear. The germline V and J ends were trimmed by 0 bases and 5 bases, with 16 bases remaining between them. This CDR3 contains 16 residues. Germline V gene data show CDR1 as MGHRA and CDR2 as YSYEKL.

This chain uses TRBV4-1 with TRBJ1-2; no reliable D call. With 0 bases removed from V and 3 bases from J, the gap between germline ends came to 17 bases. The CDR3 length is 17 residues. Germline loops: CDR1 MGHRA, CDR2 YSYEKL. Here the CDR3 reads CASSQERADLSDYGYTF. CDR3 sequence (DNA): TGCGCCAGCAGCCAAGAGAGAGCGGACCTATCTGACTATGGCTACACCTTC.

V usage is TRBV29-1 and J usage is TRBJ2-5, with D perhaps matching TRBD1 (6 bases). The CDR3 has 13 amino acids. Germline values: CDR1 SQVTM, CDR2 ANQGSEA. V was trimmed by 6 bases and J by 3 bases, leaving 14 bases between them. The CDR3 protein is CSVVKTGKETQYF. Written as DNA, the CDR3 is TGCAGCGTCGTCAAAACAGGGAAAGAGACCCAGTACTTC.